This T cell receptor (beta chain) came from a study of CD8 T cells in ankylosing spondylitis. Whole-study results and caveats: Disease-associated clones were reportedly significantly overrepresented in matched ankylosing spondylitis synovial fluid. For ankylosing spondylitis blood, a TCR beta motif of roughly 8 highly homologous variants appeared characteristic. Relatively scarce in peripheral blood, disease-linked clones were CD8+.

This CDR3 is 16 amino acids long. V was cut by 3 bases and J by 2 bases, with 13 bases left in between. Germline assignment: CDR1 LNHDA and CDR2 SQIVND (reference sequence). One entry per CDR3 protein, called by TCRdb with MiXCR from the 5' RACE reads. The table records a few hundred thousand distinct CDR3 sequences, about a fifth of them present only once. This clonotype was detected only a few times. The antigen is not known. This clonotype was sampled from a male donor with ankylosing spondylitis. The V and J genes are TRBV19 and TRBJ2-2, with D unclear. The sample taken for sequencing was blood, either unsorted or a sorted T cell fraction (not recorded which). The CDR3 loop reads CASSIQARINTGELFF. DNA of the CDR3: TGTGCCAGTAGTATCCAAGCGAGGATTAACACCGGGGAGCTGTTTTTT.